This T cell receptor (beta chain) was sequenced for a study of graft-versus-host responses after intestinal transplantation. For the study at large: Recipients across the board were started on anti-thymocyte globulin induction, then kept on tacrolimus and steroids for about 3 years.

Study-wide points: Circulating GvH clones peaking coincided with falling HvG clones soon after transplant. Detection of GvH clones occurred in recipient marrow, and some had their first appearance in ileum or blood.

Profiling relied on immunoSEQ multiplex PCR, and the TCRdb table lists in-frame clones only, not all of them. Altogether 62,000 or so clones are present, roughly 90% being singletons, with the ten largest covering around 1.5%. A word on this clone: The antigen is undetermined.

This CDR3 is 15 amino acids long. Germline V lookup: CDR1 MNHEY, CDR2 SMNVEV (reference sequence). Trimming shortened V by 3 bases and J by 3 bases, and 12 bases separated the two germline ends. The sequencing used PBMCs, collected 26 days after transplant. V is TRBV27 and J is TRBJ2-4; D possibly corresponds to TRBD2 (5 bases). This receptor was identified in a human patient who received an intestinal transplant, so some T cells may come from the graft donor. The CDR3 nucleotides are TGTGCCAGCAGTTTTACCGGGGTAGACAAAAACATTCAGTACTTC. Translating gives CASSFTGVDKNIQYF.